The 8 T cell receptor beta chains below all came from one sample that was sequenced in a study of blood T cells in healthy people across ages. It was with a sample-barcoded 5' primer and a J-beta primer mix that a second PCR of about 6 to 12 cycles was run. MiXCR was run by TCRdb on the 5' RACE reads, yielding one entry per CDR3 protein. The sample records 1.5 million or so distinct CDR3 sequences, about 40% being singletons. Material: blood. The receptor set was obtained from a woman between 18 and 29 years old in good health.

This clonotype was found a few times. The J gene is TRBJ2-5, the V gene TRBV2; D unresolved. From germline, CDR1 is SNHLY and CDR2 FYNNEI. The V end was cut by 0 bases, the J end by 11 bases, with 19 bases between. The CDR3 extends over 15 amino acids. The chain's CDR3 is CASSEARRAGDEQYF. In DNA form, the CDR3 reads TGTGCCAGCAGTGAAGCGCGTCGAGCAGGTGATGAGCAGTACTTC.

The chain links TRBV7-2 to TRBJ1-6; TRBD1 agrees at 7 bases. The length of the CDR3 is 15 residues. CDR1 SGHTA and CDR2 FQGNSA come from the germline V gene. V was clipped by 5 bases and J by 7 bases; unmatched bases: 8. The CDR3 bases are TGTGCCAGCAGCGAAAGTGGACAGGCCAATTCACCCCTCCACTTT. It specifies CASSESGQANSPLHF.

A single count supports this clonotype. The V and J genes are TRBV6-2 or TRBV6-3 and TRBJ1-2; perhaps TRBD1 as D (6 bases). Germline V gene sequence: CDR1 MNHEY, CDR2 SVGEGT. The CDR3 runs 14 residues. The germline V and J ends were trimmed by 5 bases and 6 bases, with 16 bases remaining between them. As DNA, the CDR3 is TGTGCCAGCAGTGATCCGGACAGCAGTCATGGCTACACCTTC. Protein sequence: CASSDPDSSHGYTF.

This clonotype has a handful of counts. This sequence joins TRBV12-3 or TRBV12-4 and TRBJ1-1; perhaps TRBD1 as D (6 bases). This CDR3 has 13 amino acids. V lost 4 bases and J lost 4, with 10 bases in between. The CDR3 nucleotides are TGTGCCAGCAGTTCAGGGGAGGGCACTGAAGCTTTCTTT. Translation gives CASSSGEGTEAFF.

V gene TRBV20-1 combines with J gene TRBJ1-1, with D possibly being TRBD1 (6 bases). Germline CDR1 reads DFQATT; CDR2 reads SNEGSKA (reference sequence). Between the trimmed V and J ends, which lost 7 bases and 3 bases, there was a span of 12 bases. The CDR3 is 12 residues long. The CDR3 region has the DNA TGCAGTGGGGAATCAGGGGACACTGAAGCTTTCTTT. Translation: CSGESGDTEAFF.

The gene calls are TRBV20-1 and TRBJ2-2; no definite D call. Germline-derived CDR1 and CDR2 are DFQATT and SNEGSKA (reference sequence). V lost 0 bases and J 7 bases, leaving 12 bases between the germline ends. The CDR3 is 14 residues long. The CDR3 DNA reads TGCAGTGCTAGAGATCAAGTAGCAGGCGGGGAGCTGTTTTTT. It translates to CSARDQVAGGELFF.

J is TRBJ1-4 and V is TRBV20-1; possibly TRBD1 for D (5 bases). This CDR3 is built from 16 residues. Trimming shortened V by 5 bases and J by 1 base, and 17 bases separated the two germline ends. Germline V gene data show CDR1 as DFQATT and CDR2 as SNEGSKA (reference sequence). The CDR3: CSAPRTPGGTNEKLFF. The CDR3 DNA reads as TGCAGTGCTCCCCGGACGCCCGGGGGAACTAATGAAAAACTGTTTTTT.

This clonotype was counted only a few times. The gene calls are TRBV4-1 and TRBJ2-7; 9 bases align to TRBD1. With V trimmed by 9 bases and J by 0 bases, 9 bases remained unmatched. The CDR3 runs to 15 residues. The germline V gene has CDR1 MGHRA and CDR2 YSYEKL. The DNA of the CDR3 is TGCGCCAGTACCCCCGGGACAGGGCTCTCCTACGAGCAGTACTTC. Protein product: CASTPGTGLSYEQYF.